This is a list of T cell receptor beta chains from one sample in a study of blood T cell repertoires in COVID-19. The repertoire was sequenced with immunoSEQ multiplex PCR; TCRdb's copy has only in-frame clones and lacks some. The sample has approximately 82,000 clones, around nine tenths seen once. The source material was peripheral blood. The receptor source for this set is a man aged 70 or older with active or convalescent COVID-19. CDR3s include the opening cysteine and the closing phenylalanine or tryptophan. D genes are given only for firm matches. Some rows have no size entry. The others give once, few or many, or a class for an expanded clone.

TRBJ1-4 TRBV28 TRBD1 NA TGTGCCAGCAACTACAGGGGGCTAAATGAAAAACTGTTTTTT CASNYRGLNEKLFF
TRBJ1-6 TRBV27 NA NA TGTGCCAGCAGTAGGCGGAATAATTCACCCCTCCACTTT CASSRRNNSPLHF
TRBJ1-6 TRBV7-9 NA NA TGTGCCAGCAGCCTCGCGGCACAGCGGAGTAATTCACCCCTCCACTTT CASSLAAQRSNSPLHF
TRBJ1-2 TRBV5-1 NA NA TGCGCCAGCAGCTTGGACGGGACAACAGGAGGCTACACCTTC CASSLDGTTGGYTF
TRBJ1-3 TRBV4-2 NA NA TGTGCCAGCAGCCAAGTATTCGCGTTTTTCTCTGGAAACACCATATATTTT CASSQVFAFFSGNTIYF
TRBJ2-1 TRBV5-1 TRBD2 NA TGCGCCAGCAGCTTGGGGCTAGCGGGCTACAATGAGCAGTTCTTC CASSLGLAGYNEQFF
TRBJ1-2 TRBV5-1 NA NA TGCGCCAGCAGCTTGAGCTCAGGAAGCTTCTATGGCTACACCTTC CASSLSSGSFYGYTF
TRBJ2-1 TRBV4-2 NA NA TGTGCCAGCAGCCAAGTAAGGGGGTCAAGGAATGAGCAGTTCTTC CASSQVRGSRNEQFF
TRBJ2-7 TRBV21-1 NA once TGTGCCAGCCCAGCAAGTTACAGGTCCAATCCGACGGCCTACGAGCAGTACTTC CASPASYRSNPTAYEQYF
TRBJ2-5 TRBV14 TRBD2 few TGTGCCAGCAGCCCGACAGCGGGAGGGACCCAGTACTTC CASSPTAGGTQYF
TRBJ2-5 TRBV24-1 NA once TGTGCCACCAGTGAACAAGGGGTCCGGGAGACCCAGTACTTC CATSEQGVRETQYF
TRBJ2-1 TRBV6-5 NA NA TGTGCCAGCAGGAACGGGGCGGGACACAATGAGCAGTTCTTC CASRNGAGHNEQFF
TRBJ2-6 TRBV7-9 NA NA TGTGCCAGCAGCTTAGGAGGTTTTACTGGGGCCAACGTCCTGACTTTC CASSLGGFTGANVLTF
TRBJ1-2 TRBV30 NA NA TGTGCCTGGAGCCGGCAGACTGGTGGCTACACCTTC CAWSRQTGGYTF
TRBJ2-1 TRBV5-1 TRBD2 NA TGCGCCAGCAGCATCACTAGCGGGAGCTACAATGAGCAGTTCTTC CASSITSGSYNEQFF
TRBJ2-3 TRBV21-1 NA NA TGTGCCAGCAGCGAAACCATGCGGACAGGGGCCACAGATACGCAGTATTTT CASSETMRTGATDTQYF
TRBJ1-2 TRBV12-3/TRBV12-4 NA NA TGTGCCAGCCGTGGACAGAACTATGGCTACACCTTC CASRGQNYGYTF
TRBJ2-4 TRBV19 NA NA TGTGCCAGTAGCCTCGGGTCTTCTGGCATTCAGTACTTC CASSLGSSGIQYF
TRBJ1-2 TRBV12-3/TRBV12-4 NA NA TGTGCCAGCAGTCTTAGCTATGGCTACACCTTC CASSLSYGYTF
TRBJ2-7 TRBV10-2 TRBD2 NA TGCGCCAGCAGTGGAACTAGCGACTACGAGCAGTACTTC CASSGTSDYEQYF
TRBJ2-6 TRBV6-4 TRBD2 NA TGTGCCAGCAGCCGTACTCCAGCGGGAGAAGCTGGGGCCAACGTCCTGACTTTC CASSRTPAGEAGANVLTF
TRBJ2-2 TRBV7-6 TRBD2 NA TGTGCCAGCACCTTACCGGGACTAGCGCGAAAAAGTTCCGGGGAGCTGTTTTTT CASTLPGLARKSSGELFF
TRBJ2-5 TRBV18 NA NA TGTGCCAGCTCTCCAGGGGCCCTTAAGACCCAGTACTTC CASSPGALKTQYF
TRBJ1-6 TRBV2 NA NA TGTGCCAGCGGGGGAATTCAGGGGCTTGGGAATTCACCCCTCCACTTT CASGGIQGLGNSPLHF
TRBJ2-7 TRBV7-3 NA NA TGTGCCAGCAGCTTGGGGACTCCCGGGGAGCAGTACTTC CASSLGTPGEQYF
TRBJ1-2 TRBV4-1 TRBD1 NA TGCGCCAGCAGCCAAGAAATGACAGGGGTATACTATGGCTACACCTTC CASSQEMTGVYYGYTF
TRBJ1-5 TRBV6-1 NA NA TGTGCCAGCAGTGAAACCTTGAGTAGCAATCAGCCCCAGCATTTT CASSETLSSNQPQHF